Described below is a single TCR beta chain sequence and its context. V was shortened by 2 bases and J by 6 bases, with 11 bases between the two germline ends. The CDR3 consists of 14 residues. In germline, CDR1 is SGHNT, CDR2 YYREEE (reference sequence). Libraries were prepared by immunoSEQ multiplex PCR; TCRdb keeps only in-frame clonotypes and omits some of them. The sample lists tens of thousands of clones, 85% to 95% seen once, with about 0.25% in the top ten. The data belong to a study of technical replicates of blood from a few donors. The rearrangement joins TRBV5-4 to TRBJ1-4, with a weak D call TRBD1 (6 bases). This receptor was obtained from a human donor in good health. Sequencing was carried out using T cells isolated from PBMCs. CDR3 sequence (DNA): TGTGCCAGCAGCTTTCCAGGGGCCGATGAAAAACTGTTTTTT. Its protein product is CASSFPGADEKLFF.